This TCR beta chain comes out of a study of blood T cell repertoires in COVID-19. Study as a whole: Whether acute or convalescent, the COVID-19 samples came from the United States, Italy and Spain. PBMCs, B-cell-depleted T cells, or T cells provided the cDNA or gDNA that made up the material.

CDR3 size: 16 residues. The germline V and J ends were trimmed by 5 bases and 0 bases, with 14 bases remaining between them. From germline, CDR1 is SGHVT and CDR2 SQSDAQ. This clone was recorded only once. Original data processing: Estimates of nucleated cell counts were drawn from the amplification of reference gene primers. Assay: immunoSEQ multiplex PCR; the TCRdb copy retains only in-frame clones and omits some. The DNA gave D and trimming, while V, J and clone size come from that table. The sample yields some 150,000 clones, 65% to 85% seen once. This receptor was identified in a human donor in a cohort sampled during active COVID-19. The chain joins TRBV7-4 to TRBJ1-3; D not certain. Sequencing was carried out using peripheral blood. The CDR3 sequence: CASSPYFGCSGNTIYF. The DNA of the CDR3 is TGTGCCAGCAGCCCCTACTTCGGGTGCTCTGGAAACACCATATATTTT.